Each of the 8 T cell receptor beta chains below was sequenced from the same sample in a study of vaccination effects on CD4 cells after COVID-19. Produced via immunoSEQ multiplex PCR; TCRdb's table is partial and in-frame only. The table records around 41,000 clones, 82% of them present only once. These receptors have no known antigen. Following 10 days of culture, CD4+ T cells were isolated. The sequencing here drew on CD4+ T cells from PBMCs cultured without peptide, taken before COVID-19 vaccination. These receptor sequences come from a human donor who received a COVID-19 vaccine.

Of note for this clone: The junction shows a germline mismatch at one end, possibly a read error. CDR3 loop: CSASANTGELFF. As DNA, the CDR3 is TGCAGTGCTAGTGCGAATACCGGGGAGCTGTTTTTT. The chain recombines TRBV20-1 with TRBJ2-2; D not resolved. Germline assignment: CDR1 DFQATT and CDR2 SNEGSKA (reference sequence). The length of the CDR3 is 12 residues.

In this sample, this clone turned up a few times. V gene TRBV19 combines with J gene TRBJ1-2; D may be TRBD1 (5 bases). V was shortened by 3 bases and J by 3 bases, with 17 bases between the two germline ends. This CDR3 comprises 16 residues. CDR1 and CDR2 from the germline V gene are LNHDA and SQIVND (reference sequence). CDR3 bases: TGTGCCAGTAGTATGAAGGCGGCAGGGTACGACTATGGCTACACCTTC. This gives the protein CASSMKAAGYDYGYTF.

This chain connects TRBV6-4 to TRBJ2-3; 9 bases line up with TRBD2. CDR3 length: 14 amino acids. Unmatched junction bases numbered 1, after V lost 2 bases and J lost 4 bases. CDR1 is MRHNA and CDR2 is SNTAGT in the germline V gene. The CDR3 sequence is CASSDAGGPDTQYF. Here the CDR3 DNA reads TGTGCCAGCAGTGACGCGGGGGGGCCAGATACGCAGTATTTT.

There are a few counts of this clone. This rearrangement joins TRBV9 to TRBJ2-2, with D perhaps assigned TRBD1 or TRBD2 (5 bases each). This CDR3 region has 16 residues. Germline values: CDR1 SGDLS, CDR2 YYNGEE. Trimming took off 6 bases at V and 4 bases at J, with 19 bases between the two ends. The CDR3 coding sequence is TGTGCCAGCACTACAAGAGGGGACGGGGCCACCGGGGAGCTGTTTTTT. Protein: CASTTRGDGATGELFF.

The chain couples TRBV10-3 to TRBJ2-7, with D hard to call. Trimming pared 0 bases from V and 2 bases from J, leaving 17 bases between. Germline CDR1 reads ENHRY; CDR2 reads SYGVKD. CDR3 length: 17 residues. The CDR3 DNA follows: TGTGCCATCAGTGAGTCGAAGGACCGAGGCCAGACCTACGAGCAGTACGTC. This gives the protein CAISESKDRGQTYEQYV.

The V gene is TRBV2, the J gene TRBJ2-2, with D unresolved. Germline V gene sequence: CDR1 SNHLY, CDR2 FYNNEI. V lost 8 bases and J lost 4, with 11 bases in between. This CDR3 is 13 amino acids long. The CDR3 bases are TGTGCCAGCCTTCGTCGCTCCACCGGGGAGCTGTTTTTT. This encodes CASLRRSTGELFF. Complete variable domain (other parts from reference TRBV2 and TRBJ2-2): EPEVTQTPSHQVTQMGQEVILRCVPISNHLYFYWYRQILGQKVEFLVSFYNNEISEKSEIFDDQFSVERPDGSNFTLKIRSTKLEDSAMYFCASLRRSTGELFFGEGSRLTVL.

The CDR3 DNA follows: TGTGCCAGTAGTACCCCCGACAGGGTCAAAAACATTCAGTACTTC. It codes for CASSTPDRVKNIQYF. The J gene is TRBJ2-4, the V gene TRBV19; 7 bases match TRBD1. Germline lookup yields CDR1 LNHDA and CDR2 SQIVND (reference sequence). With 4 bases clipped from V and 3 bases from J, the junction kept 6 bases outside the gene matches. This CDR3 region has 15 residues.

The chain combines TRBV18 with TRBJ1-4; possible D gene TRBD1, 5 bases. CDR1 is KGHSH and CDR2 is LQKENI in the germline V gene. There are 13 residues in the CDR3. V shed 6 bases and J shed 4 bases, with 9 bases lying between them. The CDR3 spells CASSAGGNEKLFF. CDR3 DNA sequence: TGTGCCAGCTCGGCGGGGGGTAATGAAAAACTGTTTTTT.